This T cell receptor (beta chain) was recorded in a study of blood T cell repertoires in COVID-19. Background on the study: Sites across the United States, Italy and Spain contributed samples from acute and convalescent COVID-19.

Participants classified as exposed had met a COVID-19 case within 2 weeks before study entry. The V segment lost 3 bases and the J segment 2 bases; nucleotides outside the gene matches: 3. This CDR3 region has 14 residues. Germline loops: CDR1 LNHDA, CDR2 SQIVND (reference sequence). Measured with immunoSEQ multiplex PCR; TCRdb has only the in-frame clones, and not every one. The data show under 250,000 clones, about 90% seen once. The sequenced sample consisted of PBMCs or T cells enriched from blood (not recorded which). The rearrangement links TRBV19 to TRBJ2-5; 7 bases line up with TRBD1. This receptor was taken from a woman aged 35 to 49 who had been exposed to COVID-19. CDR3 sequence reads: CASSMGQLQETQYF. The CDR3 nucleotides read TGTGCCAGTAGTATGGGACAGCTTCAAGAGACCCAGTACTTC. The full variable domain, its missing parts supplied by reference TRBV19 and TRBJ2-5, is DGGITQSPKYLFRKEGQNVTLSCEQNLNHDAMYWYRQDPGQGLRLIYYSQIVNDFQKGDIAEGYSVSREKKESFPLTVTSAQKNPTAFYLCASSMGQLQETQYFGPGTRLLVL.